This T cell receptor beta chain was recovered during a study of a mutant IDH1 vaccine in newly diagnosed glioma (dated by TCRdb to about 2021). Context from the whole study: Of the approximately 35 treated patients, approximately 60% were male and about 40% were female, and the mean age was roughly 38 years. Peripheral blood was collected at six visits: V03 (baseline), V05, V07, V10, V12 and V13. Before enrollment, patients had received standard therapy of radiotherapy alone, temozolomide alone, or radiochemotherapy with temozolomide; most received the combination. For exploratory analyses, 25 to 30 treated patients had longitudinal TCRB deep sequencing done wherever samples were available. On the study overall, not on this receptor specifically: Availability determined which PBMC samples were chosen for TCRB deep sequencing. The authors noted that analyses of patient blood samples could not be reproduced because of sample limitations. Pseudoprogression seemed to be unrelated to changes in the top peripheral T cell clonotypes found by TCRB sequencing. Vaccine-induced immune responses across multiple MHC alleles were detected in approximately 94% of patients.

The library relied on the immunoSEQ multiplex PCR assay. Rearranged TCR beta chain sequences were amplified with the hsTCRB Kit following the manufacturer's protocol. TCRB libraries were sequenced on an Illumina MiSeq. The authors' pipeline ran thus. The kit vendor's proprietary platform handled demultiplexing, trimming and gene mapping. The table comes from immuneACCESS by way of TCRdb, which keeps in-frame sequences with V and J called. Part of the clones is missing from these tables; in studies checked, under half for an unresolved V gene and the rest for unknown reasons. D and trimming were read from the DNA, whereas the V and J calls and clone size are those reported in that table. The sample table shows around 18,000 clones, and just under 97% are seen once. The biggest ten clones account for roughly 4% of the sample. Of note for this clone: The clone's antigen remains unknown. It has no much larger one-base neighbor in the sample; base qualities were not kept.

V loses 1 base, J loses 14 bases, and the germline ends lie 11 bases apart. CDR1 and CDR2 (SNHLY, FYNNEI) derive from the germline V gene. The cysteine opens and the phenylalanine closes a CDR3 of 12 amino acids. Just the 36-base CDR3 DNA is kept, in frame starting at base 1. The time point label here, explained by the study, means: baseline, week 1 (first vaccination visit). The meaning of the sample's treatment or condition label: pre-vaccination baseline after standard-of-care therapy. Newly diagnosed WHO grade 3 or 4 IDH1-mutant astrocytomas showing loss of nuclear ATRX were present in the donors. The samples were drawn from NOA16, a multicentre, single-arm, open-label phase I trial in Germany that tested a mutant IDH1 peptide vaccine in humans for the first time. For immunogenicity testing, the blood drawn at visit V03 was used as the baseline sample. Genomic DNA for TCRB sequencing was isolated from EDTA blood with the DNeasy Blood and Tissue Kit.

This TCR was sampled from a young woman with glioma. Some clones in this sample may be carry-over from other donors' samples. This chain joins TRBV2 to TRBJ2-2, with no reliable assignment of the D segment. Material: peripheral blood mononuclear cells (PBMCs), obtained from a glioma patient treated with radiotherapy, temozolomide or both. The CDR3 protein is CASSEGWKGLFF. The sequenced DNA: TGTGCCAGCAGTGAAGGCTGGAAGGGCCTGTTTTTT.